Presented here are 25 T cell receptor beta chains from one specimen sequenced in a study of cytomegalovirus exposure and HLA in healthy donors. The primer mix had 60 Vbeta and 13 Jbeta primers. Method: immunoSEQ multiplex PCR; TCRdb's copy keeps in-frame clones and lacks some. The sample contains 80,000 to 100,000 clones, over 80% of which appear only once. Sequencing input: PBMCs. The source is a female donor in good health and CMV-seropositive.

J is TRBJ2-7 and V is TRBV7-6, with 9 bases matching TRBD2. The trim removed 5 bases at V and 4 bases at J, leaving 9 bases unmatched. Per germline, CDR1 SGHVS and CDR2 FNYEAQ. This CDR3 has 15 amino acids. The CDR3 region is CASSPVLAGRYEQYF. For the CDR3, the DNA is TGTGCCAGCAGCCCAGTCCTAGCGGGAAGGTACGAGCAGTACTTC.

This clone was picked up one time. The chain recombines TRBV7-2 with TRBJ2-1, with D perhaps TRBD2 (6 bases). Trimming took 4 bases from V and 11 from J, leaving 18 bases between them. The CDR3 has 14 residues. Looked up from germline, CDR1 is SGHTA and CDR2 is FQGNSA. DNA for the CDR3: TGTGCCAGCAGCTCGCCGGGACTTACCTCCAAGCAGTTCTTC. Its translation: CASSSPGLTSKQFF.

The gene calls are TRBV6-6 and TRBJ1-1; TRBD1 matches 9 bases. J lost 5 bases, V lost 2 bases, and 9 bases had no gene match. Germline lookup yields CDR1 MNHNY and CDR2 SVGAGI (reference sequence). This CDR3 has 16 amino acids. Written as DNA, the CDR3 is TGTGCCAGCAGTTACCCCCCACCGACAGGGGGTACTGAAGCTTTCTTT. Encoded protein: CASSYPPPTGGTEAFF.

In nucleotides, the CDR3 is TGTGCCAGCGTCTTCACCGGGACAGGGTATGGCTACACCTTC. As protein: CASVFTGTGYGYTF. This chain connects TRBV2 to TRBJ1-2; 9 bases agree with TRBD1. The germline gives CDR1 SNHLY, CDR2 FYNNEI. The CDR3 has 14 residues. V lost 8 bases and J lost 5; bases outside the gene matches: 9.

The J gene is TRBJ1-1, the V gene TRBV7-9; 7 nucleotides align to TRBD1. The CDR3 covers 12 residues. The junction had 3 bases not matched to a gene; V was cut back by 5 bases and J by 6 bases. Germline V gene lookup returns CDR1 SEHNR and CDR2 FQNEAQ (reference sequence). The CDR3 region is CASSVDRAEAFF. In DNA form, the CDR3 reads TGTGCCAGCAGCGTCGACAGGGCTGAAGCTTTCTTT.

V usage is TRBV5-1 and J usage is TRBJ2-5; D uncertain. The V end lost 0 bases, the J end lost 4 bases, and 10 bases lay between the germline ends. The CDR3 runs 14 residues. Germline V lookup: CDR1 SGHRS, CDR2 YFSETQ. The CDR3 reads CASSLDAFGETQYF. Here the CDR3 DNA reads TGCGCCAGCAGCTTGGACGCGTTCGGAGAGACCCAGTACTTC.

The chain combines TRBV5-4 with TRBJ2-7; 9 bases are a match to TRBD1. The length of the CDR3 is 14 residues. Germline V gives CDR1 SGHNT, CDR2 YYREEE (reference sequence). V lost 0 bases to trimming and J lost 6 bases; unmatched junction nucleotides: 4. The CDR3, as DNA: TGTGCCAGCAGCTTGGGGGACAGGGTGCGCGAGCAGTACTTC. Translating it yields CASSLGDRVREQYF. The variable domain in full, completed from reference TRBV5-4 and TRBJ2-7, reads ETGVTQSPTHLIKTRGQQVTLRCSSQSGHNTVSWYQQALGQGPQFIFQYYREEENGRGNFPPRFSGLQFPNYSSELNVNALELDDSALYLCASSLGDRVREQYFGPGTRLTVT.

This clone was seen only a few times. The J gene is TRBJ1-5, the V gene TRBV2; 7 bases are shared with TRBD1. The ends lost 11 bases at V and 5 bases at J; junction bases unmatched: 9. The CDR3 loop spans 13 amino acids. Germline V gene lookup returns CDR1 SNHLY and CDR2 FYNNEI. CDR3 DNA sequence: TGTGCCGGACAACAGGGGTTGGATCAGCCCCAGCATTTT. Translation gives CAGQQGLDQPQHF.

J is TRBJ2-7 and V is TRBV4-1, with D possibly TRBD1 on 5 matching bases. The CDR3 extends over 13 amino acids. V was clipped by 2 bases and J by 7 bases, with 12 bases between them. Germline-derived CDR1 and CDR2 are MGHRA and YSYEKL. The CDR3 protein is CASSQQAGCEQYF. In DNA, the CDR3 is TGCGCCAGCAGCCAACAGGCAGGGTGTGAGCAGTACTTC.

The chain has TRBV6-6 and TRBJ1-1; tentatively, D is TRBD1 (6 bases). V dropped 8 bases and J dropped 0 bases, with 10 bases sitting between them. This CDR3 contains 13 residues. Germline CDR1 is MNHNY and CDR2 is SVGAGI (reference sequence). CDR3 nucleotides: TGTGCCAGCCGGGGGGGGCTGAACACTGAAGCTTTCTTT. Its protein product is CASRGGLNTEAFF.

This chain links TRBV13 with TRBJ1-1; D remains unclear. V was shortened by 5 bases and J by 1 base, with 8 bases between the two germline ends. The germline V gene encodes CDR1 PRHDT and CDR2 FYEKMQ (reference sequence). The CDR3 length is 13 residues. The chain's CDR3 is CASSVTGNTEAFF. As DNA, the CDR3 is TGTGCCAGCAGCGTGACGGGGAACACTGAAGCTTTCTTT.

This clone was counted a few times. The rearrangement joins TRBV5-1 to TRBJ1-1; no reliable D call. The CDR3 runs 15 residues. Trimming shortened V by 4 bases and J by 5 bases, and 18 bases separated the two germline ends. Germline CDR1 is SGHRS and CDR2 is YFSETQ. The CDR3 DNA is TGCGCCAGCAGCCTCGGTCCCGGGGTGGGGACTGAAGCTTTCTTT. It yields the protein CASSLGPGVGTEAFF.

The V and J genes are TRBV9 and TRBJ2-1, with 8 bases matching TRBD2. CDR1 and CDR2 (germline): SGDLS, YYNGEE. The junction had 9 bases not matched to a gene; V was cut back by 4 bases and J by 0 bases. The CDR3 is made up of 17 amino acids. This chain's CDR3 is CASSPRLARSSYNEQFF. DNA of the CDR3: TGTGCCAGCAGCCCCCGACTAGCGCGGAGCTCCTACAATGAGCAGTTCTTC.

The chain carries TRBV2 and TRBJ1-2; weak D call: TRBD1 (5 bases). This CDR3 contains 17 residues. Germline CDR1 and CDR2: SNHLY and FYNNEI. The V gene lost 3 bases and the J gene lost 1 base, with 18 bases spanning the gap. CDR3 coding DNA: TGTGCCAGCAGTGACCCGACTTCTTGGGGGGTTAACTATGGCTACACCTTC. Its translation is CASSDPTSWGVNYGYTF.

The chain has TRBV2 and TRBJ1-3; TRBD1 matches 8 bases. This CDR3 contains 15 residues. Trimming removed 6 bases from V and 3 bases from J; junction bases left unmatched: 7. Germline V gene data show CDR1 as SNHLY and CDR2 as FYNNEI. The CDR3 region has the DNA TGTGCCAGCAGCCCGGACAGGGATCATGGAAACACCATATATTTT. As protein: CASSPDRDHGNTIYF.

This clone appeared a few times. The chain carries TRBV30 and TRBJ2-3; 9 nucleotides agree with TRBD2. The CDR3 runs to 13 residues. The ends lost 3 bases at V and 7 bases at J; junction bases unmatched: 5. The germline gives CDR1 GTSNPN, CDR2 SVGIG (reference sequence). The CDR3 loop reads CAWRTAGGNTQYF. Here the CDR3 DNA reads TGTGCCTGGAGAACAGCGGGAGGTAATACGCAGTATTTT.

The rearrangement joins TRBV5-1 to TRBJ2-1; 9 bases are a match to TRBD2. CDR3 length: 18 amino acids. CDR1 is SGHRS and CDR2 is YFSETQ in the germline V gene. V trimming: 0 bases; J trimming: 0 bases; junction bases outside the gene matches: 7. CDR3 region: CASSLVLAGYSSYNEQFF. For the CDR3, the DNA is TGCGCCAGCAGCTTGGTCCTAGCGGGGTATAGCTCCTACAATGAGCAGTTCTTC.

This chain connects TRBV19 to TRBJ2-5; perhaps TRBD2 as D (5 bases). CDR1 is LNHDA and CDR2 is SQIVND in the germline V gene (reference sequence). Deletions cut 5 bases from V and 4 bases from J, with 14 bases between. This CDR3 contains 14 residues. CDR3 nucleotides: TGTGCCAGTAGTCCTCAGAGGGCAGGAGAGACCCAGTACTTC. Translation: CASSPQRAGETQYF.

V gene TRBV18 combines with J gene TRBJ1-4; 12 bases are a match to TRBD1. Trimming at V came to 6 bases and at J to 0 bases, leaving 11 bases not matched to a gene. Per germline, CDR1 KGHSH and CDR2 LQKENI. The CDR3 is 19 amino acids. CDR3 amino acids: CASSPGQGAIVATNEKLFF. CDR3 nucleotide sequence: TGTGCCAGCTCGCCGGGACAGGGGGCCATAGTTGCAACTAATGAAAAACTGTTTTTT.

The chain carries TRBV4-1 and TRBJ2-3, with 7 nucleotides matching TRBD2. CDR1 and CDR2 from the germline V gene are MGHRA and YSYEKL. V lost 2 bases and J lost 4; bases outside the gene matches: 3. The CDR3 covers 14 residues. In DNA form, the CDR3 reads TGCGCCAGCAGCCAAAGGGACTATTCAGATACGCAGTATTTT. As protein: CASSQRDYSDTQYF.

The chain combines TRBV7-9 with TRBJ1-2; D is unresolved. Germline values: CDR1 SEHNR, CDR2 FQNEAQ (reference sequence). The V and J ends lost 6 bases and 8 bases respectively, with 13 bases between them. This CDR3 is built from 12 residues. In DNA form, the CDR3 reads TGTGCCAGCAGATCTCTCTTTTCCGGCTACACCTTC. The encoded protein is CASRSLFSGYTF.

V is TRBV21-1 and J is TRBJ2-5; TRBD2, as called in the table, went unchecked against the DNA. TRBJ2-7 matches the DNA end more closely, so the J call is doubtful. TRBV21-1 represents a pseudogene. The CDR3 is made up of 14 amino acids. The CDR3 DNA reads TGTGCCAGCAACCACAAGGGAGGCACCTACGAGCAGTACTTC. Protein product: CASNHKGGTYEQYF.

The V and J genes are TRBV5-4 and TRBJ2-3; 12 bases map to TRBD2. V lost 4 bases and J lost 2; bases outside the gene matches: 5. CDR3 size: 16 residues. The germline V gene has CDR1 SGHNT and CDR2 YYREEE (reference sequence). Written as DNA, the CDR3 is TGTGCCAGCAGCGTGACTAGCGGGAGTAACACAGATACGCAGTATTTT. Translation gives CASSVTSGSNTDTQYF.

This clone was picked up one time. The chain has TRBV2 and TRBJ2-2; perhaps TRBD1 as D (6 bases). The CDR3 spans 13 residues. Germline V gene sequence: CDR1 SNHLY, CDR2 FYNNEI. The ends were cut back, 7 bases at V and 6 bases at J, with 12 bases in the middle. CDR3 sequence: CASINRVAGELFF. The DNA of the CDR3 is TGTGCCAGCATCAACAGGGTGGCCGGGGAGCTGTTTTTT.

CDR3 in DNA: TGTGCCAGCAGCCAGATTAACTATGGCTACACCTTC. This translates into CASSQINYGYTF. The V and J genes are TRBV13 and TRBJ1-2; D not resolved. The V end lost 5 bases, the J end lost 1 base, and 5 bases lay between the germline ends. The CDR3 extends over 12 amino acids. From germline, CDR1 is PRHDT and CDR2 FYEKMQ (reference sequence). Together with reference TRBV13 and TRBJ1-2, the CDR3 gives the full variable domain: AAGVIQSPRHLIKEKRETATLKCYPIPRHDTVYWYQQGPGQDPQFLISFYEKMQSDKGSIPDRFSAQQFSDYHSELNMSSLELGDSALYFCASSQINYGYTFGSGTRLTVV.